This record concerns one TCR beta chain sequence. The antigen is unknown. This entry belongs to a study of T cell responses to AZD1222 COVID-19 vaccine. Study outcomes and limitations: The number of AZD1222 recipients seropositive at baseline was only six. Donors in the cohort were predominantly white British and more often female, and clonal diversity was possibly underestimated. Epitopes outside B.1.351 and B.1.1.7 mutated regions reportedly drew nearly half of spike TCRs.

V lost 6 bases and J lost 2; bases outside the gene matches: 8. The CDR3 is 15 amino acids. Germline assignment: CDR1 MNHEY and CDR2 SVGAGI. Using immunoSEQ multiplex PCR, the repertoire was profiled, and TCRdb retains in-frame clones only, with some absent. The profile shows 15,000 to 20,000 clones, 89% of them singletons. The rearrangement joins TRBV6-5 to TRBJ2-3, with 7 bases lining up with TRBD1. This material consisted of peripheral blood, taken 28 days after the second AZD1222 dose. This sequence originates from an adult who received the AZD1222 COVID-19 vaccine. The CDR3: CASRDDRAHTDTQYF. The CDR3 DNA is TGTGCCAGCAGAGACGACAGGGCCCACACAGATACGCAGTATTTT.